This T cell receptor (beta chain) was sequenced for a study of blood T cell repertoires in COVID-19. Study-wide background: Sites across the United States, Italy and Spain contributed samples from acute and convalescent COVID-19.

Original data processing: Reference gene primer amplification gave estimated nucleated cell counts. Produced via immunoSEQ multiplex PCR; TCRdb's table is partial and in-frame only. V and J calls and clone size are copied from that table; D and trimming were computed from the DNA. The sample gives about 35,000 clones, approximately 87% of which show up once; about 9.4% is in the top ten. The V end lost 4 bases, the J end lost 5 bases, and 10 bases lay between the germline ends. Germline-derived CDR1 and CDR2 are SGHRS and YFSETQ. The CDR3 extends over 13 amino acids. This clonotype was sampled from a man older than 75 with active COVID-19. The chain combines TRBV5-1 with TRBJ2-1; TRBD2 is a possible D gene (6 bases). The sample was peripheral blood. The CDR3 reads CASSPGLNNEQFF. For the CDR3, the DNA is TGCGCCAGCAGCCCGGGACTTAACAATGAGCAGTTCTTC.